This TCR beta chain was sequenced during a study of T cells in women clearing cervical HPV infection. The wider study: Control women cleared a single incident HPV16 infection within 12 months. Case blood drawn at lesion detection; control blood after infection cleared.

In regard to this clone: The read terminates 3 residues ahead of where the CDR3 ends, so the germline J gene completes it.

Clones were sequenced by immunoSEQ multiplex PCR, and TCRdb holds only the in-frame ones, with some missing. This listing includes some 41,000 clones. Trimming shortened V by 8 bases and J by 3 bases, and 18 bases separated the two germline ends. The CDR3 runs to 15 residues. Germline V lookup: CDR1 MNHEY, CDR2 SVGEGT. The TCR sequence derives from a woman between 18 and 75 years old with a cervical HPV16 infection that either progressed to CIN3+ or cleared (not recorded which). The gene calls are TRBV6-2 or TRBV6-3 and TRBJ2-3, with D maybe TRBD2 (7 bases). Sample: blood buffy coat. CDR3 region: CASHDAGAGTDTQYF. The part of the CDR3 DNA that was read is TGTGCCAGCCACGACGCGGGGGCGGGGACAGATACG.